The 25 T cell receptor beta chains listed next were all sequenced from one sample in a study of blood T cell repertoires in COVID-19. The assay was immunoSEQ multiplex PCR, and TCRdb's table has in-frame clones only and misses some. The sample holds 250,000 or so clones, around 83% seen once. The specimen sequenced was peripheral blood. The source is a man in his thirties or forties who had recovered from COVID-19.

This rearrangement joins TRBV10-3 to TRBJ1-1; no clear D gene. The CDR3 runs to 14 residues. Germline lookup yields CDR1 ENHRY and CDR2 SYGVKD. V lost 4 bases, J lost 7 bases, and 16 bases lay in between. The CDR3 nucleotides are TGTGCCATCAGTGCTCTAGGAGCTGAGAGTGAAGCTTTCTTT. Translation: CAISALGAESEAFF.

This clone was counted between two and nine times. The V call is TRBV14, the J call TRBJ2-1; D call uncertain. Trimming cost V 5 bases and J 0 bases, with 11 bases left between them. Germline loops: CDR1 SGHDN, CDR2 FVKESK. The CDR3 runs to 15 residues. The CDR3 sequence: CASSSTPGSYNEQFF. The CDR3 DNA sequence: TGTGCCAGCAGCTCTACCCCGGGCTCCTACAATGAGCAGTTCTTC.

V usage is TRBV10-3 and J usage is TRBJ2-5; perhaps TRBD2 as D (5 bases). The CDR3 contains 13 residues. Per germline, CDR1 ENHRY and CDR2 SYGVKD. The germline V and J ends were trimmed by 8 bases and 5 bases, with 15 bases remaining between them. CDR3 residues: CAICSGKGETQYF. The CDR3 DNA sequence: TGTGCCATCTGTTCGGGGAAAGGGGAGACCCAGTACTTC.

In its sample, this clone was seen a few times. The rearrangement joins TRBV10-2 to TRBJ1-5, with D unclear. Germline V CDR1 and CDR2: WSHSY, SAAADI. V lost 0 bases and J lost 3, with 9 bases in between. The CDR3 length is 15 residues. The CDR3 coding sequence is TGCGCCAGCAGTGAGTCCAGAGGGAACAATCAGCCCCAGCATTTT. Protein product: CASSESRGNNQPQHF.

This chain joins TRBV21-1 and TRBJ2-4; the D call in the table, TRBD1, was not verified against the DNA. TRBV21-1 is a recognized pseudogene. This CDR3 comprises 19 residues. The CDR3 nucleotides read TGTGCCAGCAGACAAACTAACACCGGACAGGGTGGAACCAAAAACATTCAGTACTTC. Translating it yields CASRQTNTGQGGTKNIQYF.

The CDR3: CASSSSGDRTYEQYV. The CDR3 nucleotides read TGTGCCAGCAGCTCATCCGGGGACAGAACCTACGAGCAGTACGTC. The chain combines TRBV11-2 with TRBJ2-7, with 7 bases fitting TRBD1. This CDR3 comprises 15 residues. Germline lookup yields CDR1 SGHAT and CDR2 FQNNGV. V was pared by 4 bases and J by 2 bases, with 8 bases of the junction left unmatched.

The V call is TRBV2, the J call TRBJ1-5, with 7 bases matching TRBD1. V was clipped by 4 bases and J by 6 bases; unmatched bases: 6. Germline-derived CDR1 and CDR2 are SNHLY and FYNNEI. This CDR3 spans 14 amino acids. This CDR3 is CASSGQGRGQPQHF. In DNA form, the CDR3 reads TGTGCCAGCAGTGGACAGGGTCGGGGTCAGCCCCAGCATTTT.

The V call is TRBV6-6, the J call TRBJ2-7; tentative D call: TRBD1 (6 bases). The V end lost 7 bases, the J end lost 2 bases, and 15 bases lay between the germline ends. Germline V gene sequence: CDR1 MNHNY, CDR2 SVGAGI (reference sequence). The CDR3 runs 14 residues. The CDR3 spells CASMDSTLTYEQYF. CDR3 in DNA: TGTGCCAGCATGGACAGCACCCTTACCTACGAGCAGTACTTC.

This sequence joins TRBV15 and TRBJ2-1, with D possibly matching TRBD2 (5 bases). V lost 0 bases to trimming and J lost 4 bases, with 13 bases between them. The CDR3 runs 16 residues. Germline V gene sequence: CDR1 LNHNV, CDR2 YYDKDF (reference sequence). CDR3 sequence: CATSRDLSGKYNEQFF. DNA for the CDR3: TGTGCCACCAGCAGAGATCTTTCCGGGAAGTACAATGAGCAGTTCTTC.

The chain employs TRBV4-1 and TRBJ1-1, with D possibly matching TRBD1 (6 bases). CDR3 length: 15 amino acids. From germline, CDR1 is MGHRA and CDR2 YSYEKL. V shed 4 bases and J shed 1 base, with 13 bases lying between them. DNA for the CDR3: TGCGCCAGCAGCCTGGGACATTGGCGGAACACTGAAGCTTTCTTT. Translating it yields CASSLGHWRNTEAFF.

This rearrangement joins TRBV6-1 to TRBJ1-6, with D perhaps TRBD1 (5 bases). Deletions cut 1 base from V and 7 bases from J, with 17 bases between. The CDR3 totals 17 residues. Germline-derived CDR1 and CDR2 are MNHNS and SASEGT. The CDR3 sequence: CASSEGGGRTGNSPLHF. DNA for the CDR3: TGTGCCAGCAGTGAAGGGGGGGGACGCACGGGGAATTCACCCCTCCACTTT.

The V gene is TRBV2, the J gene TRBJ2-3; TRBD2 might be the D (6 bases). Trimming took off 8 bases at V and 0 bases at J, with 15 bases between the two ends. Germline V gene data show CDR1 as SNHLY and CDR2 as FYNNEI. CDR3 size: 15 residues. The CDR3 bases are TGTGCCAGCGAGGCGACGGGGGATAGCACAGATACGCAGTATTTT. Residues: CASEATGDSTDTQYF.

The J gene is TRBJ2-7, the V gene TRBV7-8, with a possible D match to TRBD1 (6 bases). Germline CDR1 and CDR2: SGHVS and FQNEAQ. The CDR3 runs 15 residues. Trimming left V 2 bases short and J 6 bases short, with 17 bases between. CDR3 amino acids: CASSLYRQVGGEQYV. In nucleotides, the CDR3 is TGTGCCAGCAGCTTATATCGCCAGGTAGGGGGCGAGCAGTACGTC.

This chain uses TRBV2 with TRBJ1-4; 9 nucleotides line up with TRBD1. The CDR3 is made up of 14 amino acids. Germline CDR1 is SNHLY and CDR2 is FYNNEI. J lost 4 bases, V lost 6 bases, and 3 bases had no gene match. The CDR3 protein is CASSRDRDNEKLFF. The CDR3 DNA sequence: TGTGCCAGCAGCCGGGACAGGGATAATGAAAAACTGTTTTTT.

This CDR3 is CSVGGTPDITGANVLTF. The DNA for the CDR3 is TGCAGCGTTGGGGGGACACCGGATATTACTGGGGCCAACGTCCTGACTTTC. The chain recombines TRBV29-1 with TRBJ2-6, with a weak D call TRBD1 (6 bases). The CDR3 extends over 17 amino acids. Germline-derived CDR1 and CDR2 are SQVTM and ANQGSEA. Between the trimmed V and J ends, which lost 4 bases and 2 bases, there was a span of 18 bases.

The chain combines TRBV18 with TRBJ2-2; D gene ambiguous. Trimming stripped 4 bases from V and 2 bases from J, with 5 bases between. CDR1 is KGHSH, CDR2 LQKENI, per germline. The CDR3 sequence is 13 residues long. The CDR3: CASSLTNTGELFF. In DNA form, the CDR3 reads TGTGCCAGCTCACTGACAAACACCGGGGAGCTGTTTTTT. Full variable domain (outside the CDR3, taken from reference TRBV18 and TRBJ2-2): NAGVMQNPRHLVRRRGQEARLRCSPMKGHSHVYWYRQLPEEGLKFMVYLQKENIIDESGMPKERFSAEFPKEGPSILRIQQVVRGDSAAYFCASSLTNTGELFFGEGSRLTVL.

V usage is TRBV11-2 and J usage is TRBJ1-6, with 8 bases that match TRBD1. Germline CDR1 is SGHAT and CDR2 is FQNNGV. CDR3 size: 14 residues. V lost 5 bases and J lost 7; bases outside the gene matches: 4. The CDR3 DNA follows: TGTGCCAGCAGCCTACAGGGGGTAAATTCACCCCTCCACTTT. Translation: CASSLQGVNSPLHF.

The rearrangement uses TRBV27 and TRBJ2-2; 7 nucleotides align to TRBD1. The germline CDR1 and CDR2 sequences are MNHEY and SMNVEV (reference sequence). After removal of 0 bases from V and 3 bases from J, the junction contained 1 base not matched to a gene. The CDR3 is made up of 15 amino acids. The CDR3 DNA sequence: TGTGCCAGCAGTTTATCCCAGGGGGACACCGGGGAGCTGTTTTTT. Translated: CASSLSQGDTGELFF.

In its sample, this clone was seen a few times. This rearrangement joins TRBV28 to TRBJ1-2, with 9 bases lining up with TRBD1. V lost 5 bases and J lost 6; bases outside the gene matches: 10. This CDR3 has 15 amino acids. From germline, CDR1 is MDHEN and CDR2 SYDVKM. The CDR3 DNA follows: TGTGCCAGCAGTCCACCCGGGACAGGGTGGAATGGCTACACCTTC. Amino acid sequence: CASSPPGTGWNGYTF.

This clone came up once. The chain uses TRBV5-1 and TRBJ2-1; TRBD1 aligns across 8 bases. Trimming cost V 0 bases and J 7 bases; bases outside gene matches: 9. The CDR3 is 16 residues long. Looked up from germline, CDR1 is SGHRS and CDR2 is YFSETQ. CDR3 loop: CASSLGTDRDWNEQFF. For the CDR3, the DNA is TGCGCCAGCAGCTTGGGAACGGACAGGGATTGGAATGAGCAGTTCTTC.

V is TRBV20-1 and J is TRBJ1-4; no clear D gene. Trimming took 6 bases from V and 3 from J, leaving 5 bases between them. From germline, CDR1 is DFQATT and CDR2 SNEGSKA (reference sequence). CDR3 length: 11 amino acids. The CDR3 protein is CSAPANEKLFF. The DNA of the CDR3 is TGCAGTGCGCCAGCTAATGAAAAACTGTTTTTT.

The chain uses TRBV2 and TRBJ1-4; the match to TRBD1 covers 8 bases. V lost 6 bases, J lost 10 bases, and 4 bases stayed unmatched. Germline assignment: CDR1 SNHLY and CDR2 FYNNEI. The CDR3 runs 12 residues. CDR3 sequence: CASREQGGKLFF. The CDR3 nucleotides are TGTGCCAGCAGGGAACAGGGGGGAAAACTGTTTTTT.

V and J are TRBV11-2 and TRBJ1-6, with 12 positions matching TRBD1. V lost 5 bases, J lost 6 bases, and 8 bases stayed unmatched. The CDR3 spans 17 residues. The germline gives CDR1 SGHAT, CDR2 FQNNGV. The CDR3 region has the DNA TGTGCCAGCAGCATAAGACCGGGACAGGGGGCTAATTCACCCCTCCACTTT. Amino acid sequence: CASSIRPGQGANSPLHF.

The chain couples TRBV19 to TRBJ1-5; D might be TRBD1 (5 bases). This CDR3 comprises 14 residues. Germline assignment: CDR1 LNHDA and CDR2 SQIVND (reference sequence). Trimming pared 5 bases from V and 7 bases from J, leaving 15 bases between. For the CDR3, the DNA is TGTGCCAGTAGTCATCTCGGGGGTGGGCAGCCCCAGCATTTT. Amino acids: CASSHLGGGQPQHF. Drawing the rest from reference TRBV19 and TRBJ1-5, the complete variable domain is DGGITQSPKYLFRKEGQNVTLSCEQNLNHDAMYWYRQDPGQGLRLIYYSQIVNDFQKGDIAEGYSVSREKKESFPLTVTSAQKNPTAFYLCASSHLGGGQPQHFGDGTRLSIL.

CDR3 loop: CASAPGLAGDNTGELFF. CDR3 nucleotides: TGCGCCAGCGCCCCGGGACTAGCGGGTGATAACACCGGGGAGCTGTTTTTT. This chain links TRBV4-1 with TRBJ2-2, with 12 bases aligning to TRBD2. V dropped 8 bases and J dropped 2; count of bases not matched to a gene: 9. The CDR3 covers 17 residues. Germline CDR1 MGHRA, CDR2 YSYEKL.